This T cell receptor (beta chain) was sequenced in a study of CD8+CD57+ T cells in acquired aplastic anemia. About the study: Roughly 3 ug was the average amount of DNA from sorted CD4+ and CD8+ cells.

For this clonotype: Its antigen remains unknown.

Both TCR beta VDJ combination and CDR3 sequence profiling were carried out. Genomic DNA was the template for this profiling. TCRdb processed the reads anew with MiXCR; each CDR3 protein has one entry. This sample has roughly 40,000 distinct CDR3 sequences, with about two thirds found just once. Broader study findings: The number of CD8+ CDR3 sequences shared by patients and controls was twenty-nine. CD8+ Simpson's diversity in patients was not significantly different from that in controls.

The V end was cut by 1 base, the J end by 4 bases, with 13 bases between. The CDR3 is made up of 14 amino acids. Germline V gene lookup returns CDR1 DFQATT and CDR2 SNEGSKA (reference sequence). The chain employs TRBV20-1 and TRBJ1-1; the D gene is possibly TRBD1 (5 bases). The TCR comes from a human donor in good health, serving as a control. Source material: sorted CD4+, CD8+, or CD8+CD57+ T cells (not recorded which) from PBMCs. CDR3 nucleotides: TGCAGTGCTAGAGCAGGGATGTGGGGCACTGAAGCTTTCTTT. Translation: CSARAGMWGTEAFF.